What follows are 30 T cell receptor beta chains derived from one specimen sequenced in a study of cytomegalovirus exposure and HLA in healthy donors (dated by TCRdb to about 2017). Libraries were prepared through the immunoSEQ multiplex PCR assay. For the multiplex PCR, a mixture combining 60 forward primers for TCR Vbeta segments and 13 reverse primers for TCR Jbeta segments was used. As stored in TCRdb, this immuneACCESS dataset retains in-frame rearrangements with V and J assigned. A fraction of the clones does not appear; measured against another copy, unresolved V genes explain less than half of the discrepancy, and the remainder lacks a known reason. The sample yields over 150,000 clones; about four fifths were counted once. The ten largest clones capture 0.38% of the sample. The sequencing sample was made of PBMCs. These receptors came from a boy aged 2 to 9 in good health and CMV-seronegative.

The chain couples TRBV27 to TRBJ2-7; TRBD1 matches 8 bases. CDR3 length: 16 residues. The germline V gene encodes CDR1 MNHEY and CDR2 SMNVEV (reference sequence). J lost 3 bases, V lost 2 bases, and 9 bases had no gene match. CDR3 region: CASSLRSQGAFYEQYF. CDR3 coding DNA: TGTGCCAGCAGTTTACGCTCCCAGGGGGCTTTCTACGAGCAGTACTTC.

This chain uses TRBV5-4 with TRBJ1-6; 7 nucleotides agree with TRBD1. The V gene's germline CDR1 is SGHNT and CDR2 YYREEE (reference sequence). V lost 2 bases and J lost 4; bases outside the gene matches: 3. The CDR3 extends over 15 amino acids. The CDR3 sequence is CASSLGTDYNSPLHF. In DNA form, the CDR3 reads TGTGCCAGCAGCTTAGGGACAGATTATAATTCACCCCTCCACTTT.

This clone was seen a single time. The rearrangement uses TRBV19 and TRBJ2-7; no definite D call. Looked up from germline, CDR1 is LNHDA and CDR2 is SQIVND (reference sequence). V was trimmed by 1 base and J by 1 base, leaving 5 bases between them. CDR3 length: 13 amino acids. CDR3 coding DNA: TGTGCCAGTAGTATAGGGCAGTCCTACGAGCAGTACTTC. Protein: CASSIGQSYEQYF.

This rearrangement joins TRBV28 to TRBJ1-5; 8 nucleotides match TRBD1. With V trimmed by 6 bases and J by 2 bases, 6 bases remained unmatched. This CDR3 region has 15 residues. CDR1 and CDR2 from the germline V gene are MDHEN and SYDVKM. CDR3 region: CASRKDRDGNQPQHF. The CDR3 DNA is TGTGCCAGCAGAAAGGACAGGGACGGCAATCAGCCCCAGCATTTT.

This clone was seen once. V gene TRBV9 combines with J gene TRBJ1-1; tentative D call: TRBD1 (5 bases). Germline-derived CDR1 and CDR2 are SGDLS and YYNGEE. V lost 0 bases and J lost 8, with 17 bases in between. The CDR3 is made up of 15 amino acids. The CDR3 DNA follows: TGTGCCAGCAGCGTAGGGTCAGGGCCCTCTTTAGAAGCTTTCTTT. It translates to CASSVGSGPSLEAFF.

This chain links TRBV2 with TRBJ2-7, with 7 positions matching TRBD1. The V gene end was trimmed by 4 bases and the J gene end by 3 bases; junction bases not matched to a gene: 3. This CDR3 spans 13 amino acids. The germline CDR1 and CDR2 sequences are SNHLY and FYNNEI. CDR3 bases: TGTGCCAGCAGTGCCCGACAGGGCTACGAGCAGTACTTC. This translates into CASSARQGYEQYF.

This chain uses TRBV5-1 with TRBJ1-4; perhaps TRBD1 as D (5 bases). CDR3 size: 16 residues. Germline CDR1 is SGHRS and CDR2 is YFSETQ. The V end lost 1 base, the J end lost 5 bases, and 15 bases lay between the germline ends. The CDR3 nucleotides read TGCGCCAGCAGCTTGCGTCGGTCCGGGGGGAATGAAAAACTGTTTTTT. Translated: CASSLRRSGGNEKLFF.

The chain couples TRBV7-9 to TRBJ2-3, with a possible D match to TRBD2 (6 bases). The CDR3 covers 16 residues. V lost 5 bases, J lost 2 bases, and 17 bases lay in between. The germline CDR1 and CDR2 sequences are SEHNR and FQNEAQ (reference sequence). The CDR3 here is CASSRQLREDTDTQYF. The CDR3 bases are TGTGCCAGCAGCCGCCAGCTGCGGGAAGACACAGATACGCAGTATTTT.

This chain uses TRBV23-1 with TRBJ2-5; 10 bases agree with TRBD2. The end of the DNA is better explained by TRBJ2-7, so the J call may be wrong. TRBV23-1 counts as an open reading frame of uncertain function. This CDR3 contains 15 residues. DNA for the CDR3: TGCGCCAGCAGTCAGGGTCTAGCGGGAGTCTGCGAGCAGTACTTC. This gives the protein CASSQGLAGVCEQYF.

The chain is built from TRBV7-6 and TRBJ2-1; 7 nucleotides align to TRBD2. The CDR3 has 15 amino acids. V was clipped by 2 bases and J by 7 bases; unmatched bases: 8. Germline V gene sequence: CDR1 SGHVS, CDR2 FNYEAQ. CDR3 region: CASSLSGRASNEQFF. CDR3 nucleotide sequence: TGTGCCAGCAGCTTAAGTGGGAGGGCCTCGAATGAGCAGTTCTTC.

The chain has TRBV10-3 and TRBJ1-5, with TRBD1 matching over 10 bases. This CDR3 is 13 amino acids long. CDR1 is ENHRY, CDR2 SYGVKD, per germline. With V trimmed by 7 bases and J by 4 bases, 1 base remained unmatched. CDR3 amino acids: CAIKGQGNQPQHF. In nucleotides, the CDR3 is TGTGCCATCAAGGGACAGGGGAATCAGCCCCAGCATTTT.

The chain joins TRBV11-2 to TRBJ2-3; weak D call: TRBD1 (6 bases). V shed 5 bases and J shed 2 bases, with 11 bases lying between them. Germline-derived CDR1 and CDR2 are SGHAT and FQNNGV. The CDR3 loop spans 14 amino acids. The CDR3 bases are TGTGCCAGCAGCACAGGGTTTTACACAGATACGCAGTATTTT. The encoded protein is CASSTGFYTDTQYF.

The gene calls are TRBV19 and TRBJ1-5; no reliable D call. Trimming took off 4 bases at V and 3 bases at J, with 10 bases between the two ends. Germline CDR1 and CDR2: LNHDA and SQIVND (reference sequence). CDR3 length equals 14 residues. CDR3 in amino acids: CASSSGRYNQPQHF. The CDR3 nucleotides are TGTGCCAGTAGTAGTGGGAGATACAATCAGCCCCAGCATTTT.

The chain links TRBV2 to TRBJ2-7; 8 bases are a match to TRBD1. Trimming at V came to 6 bases and at J to 2 bases, leaving 6 bases not matched to a gene. Looked up from germline, CDR1 is SNHLY and CDR2 is FYNNEI. The CDR3 runs to 14 residues. The CDR3 loop is CASRLGQVAYEQYF. CDR3 sequence (DNA): TGTGCCAGCAGACTGGGACAGGTCGCCTACGAGCAGTACTTC.

This clone has just one count. This chain connects TRBV28 to TRBJ2-7, with 9 bases that match TRBD2. The junction had 13 bases not matched to a gene; V was cut back by 2 bases and J by 5 bases. The CDR3 has 17 residues. Germline V gene sequence: CDR1 MDHEN, CDR2 SYDVKM. In DNA, the CDR3 is TGTGCCAGCAGTTTAAGGTTCTTGTCTAGCGGGATACACGAGCAGTACTTC. Translating it yields CASSLRFLSSGIHEQYF.

The chain joins TRBV28 to TRBJ2-6; 7 nucleotides agree with TRBD2. The V gene's germline CDR1 is MDHEN and CDR2 SYDVKM. Germline trimming cut 3 bases from V and 1 base from J; bases unmatched to any gene: 9. The CDR3 spans 18 residues. CDR3 DNA sequence: TGTGCCAGCAGTTTGGCCGTTGGAGCGGGGTCTGGGGCCAACGTCCTGACTTTC. Its protein is CASSLAVGAGSGANVLTF. Filled out from reference TRBV28 and TRBJ2-6, the complete variable domain reads DVKVTQSSRYLVKRTGEKVFLECVQDMDHENMFWYRQDPGLGLRLIYFSYDVKMKEKGDIPEGYSVSREKKERFSLILESASTNQTSMYLCASSLAVGAGSGANVLTFGAGSRLTVL.

This chain uses TRBV27 with TRBJ1-5, with D maybe TRBD1 (5 bases). The CDR3 length is 14 residues. In germline, CDR1 is MNHEY, CDR2 SMNVEV (reference sequence). Deletions cut 6 bases from V and 3 bases from J, with 12 bases between. CDR3 protein: CASRAGVSNQPQHF. In nucleotides, the CDR3 is TGTGCCAGCAGGGCGGGGGTCTCCAATCAGCCCCAGCATTTT.

This chain connects TRBV28 to TRBJ1-4; TRBD1 matches at 10 bases. The V gene's germline CDR1 is MDHEN and CDR2 SYDVKM. The CDR3 contains 14 residues. J was trimmed by 3 bases and V by 5 bases; bases with no gene match: 0. In DNA, the CDR3 is TGTGCCAGCAGTGGGACAGGGGCTAATGAAAAACTGTTTTTT. Translating it yields CASSGTGANEKLFF.

This chain connects TRBV2 to TRBJ2-1, with 10 bases fitting TRBD2. Per germline, CDR1 SNHLY and CDR2 FYNNEI. The junction had 17 bases not matched to a gene; V was cut back by 5 bases and J by 16 bases. CDR3 length: 15 residues. This CDR3 is CASSSSGRARYNSFF. CDR3 DNA sequence: TGTGCCAGCAGTTCGAGCGGGAGGGCCCGTTACAATAGCTTCTTC.

The rearrangement links TRBV6-5 to TRBJ1-2; TRBD1 matches at 7 bases. Germline V CDR1 and CDR2: MNHEY, SVGAGI. Germline trimming cut 3 bases from V and 4 bases from J; bases unmatched to any gene: 11. The CDR3 is made up of 16 amino acids. CDR3 sequence reads: CASSYSAGQSTYGYTF. The CDR3 DNA reads as TGTGCCAGCAGTTATTCGGCGGGACAGAGCACCTATGGCTACACCTTC.

This clone was seen a few times. This CDR3 is CASSLPGGRYEQYF. CDR3 nucleotide sequence: TGTGCCAGCAGCCTTCCAGGGGGTCGGTACGAGCAGTACTTC. This chain links TRBV13 with TRBJ2-7, with TRBD1 matching over 7 bases. The junction had 8 bases not matched to a gene; V was cut back by 5 bases and J by 4 bases. CDR3 length equals 14 residues. Germline V gene sequence: CDR1 PRHDT, CDR2 FYEKMQ (reference sequence).

The chain couples TRBV14 to TRBJ2-5, with TRBD1 matching 10 bases. The CDR3 covers 17 residues. CDR1 is SGHDN, CDR2 FVKESK, per germline. Germline trimming cut 5 bases from V and 1 base from J; bases unmatched to any gene: 10. The CDR3 here is CASSSSRDRGFQETQYF. The CDR3 DNA is TGTGCCAGCAGCAGCTCAAGGGACAGGGGCTTCCAAGAGACCCAGTACTTC.

The genes are TRBV7-9 and TRBJ2-4; 8 bases are shared with TRBD1. V was clipped by 0 bases and J by 0 bases; unmatched bases: 4. The CDR3 consists of 17 residues. CDR1 is SEHNR and CDR2 is FQNEAQ in the germline V gene (reference sequence). The CDR3 DNA reads as TGTGCCAGCAGCTTAGCAGGGCAGGGGGCAGCCAAAAACATTCAGTACTTC. Amino acid sequence: CASSLAGQGAAKNIQYF.

V and J are TRBV7-2 and TRBJ2-7, with 7 positions matching TRBD2. Germline V gene lookup returns CDR1 SGHTA and CDR2 FQGNSA. This CDR3 is 14 amino acids long. V trimming: 0 bases; J trimming: 3 bases; junction bases outside the gene matches: 2. Written as DNA, the CDR3 is TGTGCCAGCAGCTTAGCAGCGGGGTACTACGAGCAGTACTTC. Its protein is CASSLAAGYYEQYF.

CDR3 sequence reads: CASSLDAGQGAYEQYF. The CDR3 DNA follows: TGCGCCAGCAGCTTGGACGCGGGACAGGGGGCCTACGAGCAGTACTTC. This chain uses TRBV5-1 with TRBJ2-7, with TRBD1 matching over 11 bases. This CDR3 is 16 amino acids long. From germline, CDR1 is SGHRS and CDR2 YFSETQ. V trimming: 0 bases; J trimming: 2 bases; junction bases outside the gene matches: 4.

The V gene is TRBV4-2, the J gene TRBJ2-7, with TRBD2 matching over 7 bases. V shed 4 bases and J 4 bases; nucleotides not matched to a gene: 10. CDR3 length equals 15 residues. Germline V gene lookup returns CDR1 LGHNA and CDR2 YNFKEQ. The CDR3 nucleotides read TGTGCCAGCAGCCCCCTAGCGGCCTGGGGTTACGAGCAGTACTTC. This gives the protein CASSPLAAWGYEQYF.

The genes are TRBV7-2 and TRBJ2-5; D is possibly TRBD2 (6 bases). Trimming pared 5 bases from V and 5 bases from J, leaving 18 bases between. Germline-derived CDR1 and CDR2 are SGHTA and FQGNSA. This CDR3 contains 15 residues. The CDR3 loop reads CASSGSSGSFETQYF. The CDR3 nucleotides are TGTGCCAGCAGCGGCAGTAGCGGTTCGTTTGAGACCCAGTACTTC.

The V gene is TRBV18, the J gene TRBJ2-3, with 9 bases identical to TRBD1. With 0 bases clipped from V and 6 bases from J, the junction kept 7 bases outside the gene matches. CDR3 size: 16 residues. CDR1 and CDR2 (germline): KGHSH, LQKENI. CDR3 in DNA: TGTGCCAGCTCACCACCAACTACAGGGGGCAAGGATACGCAGTATTTT. Encoded protein: CASSPPTTGGKDTQYF. Full variable domain (remainder filled in from reference TRBV18 and TRBJ2-3): NAGVMQNPRHLVRRRGQEARLRCSPMKGHSHVYWYRQLPEEGLKFMVYLQKENIIDESGMPKERFSAEFPKEGPSILRIQQVVRGDSAAYFCASSPPTTGGKDTQYFGPGTRLTVL.

This sequence joins TRBV28 and TRBJ1-1; D uncertain. The CDR3 runs to 11 residues. Per germline, CDR1 MDHEN and CDR2 SYDVKM. Trimming pared 3 bases from V and 9 bases from J, leaving 8 bases between. The CDR3 loop reads CASSFLRQAFF. The CDR3, as DNA: TGTGCCAGCAGTTTTCTTCGTCAAGCTTTCTTT.

This clone was seen just once. The chain is built from TRBV18 and TRBJ2-3; possibly TRBD2 for D (5 bases). The CDR3 runs to 14 residues. Germline V gene lookup returns CDR1 KGHSH and CDR2 LQKENI. V lost 2 bases and J lost 5, with 11 bases in between. In DNA form, the CDR3 reads TGTGCCAGCTCACCATGGGCCGAGGGAGATACGCAGTATTTT. As protein: CASSPWAEGDTQYF.